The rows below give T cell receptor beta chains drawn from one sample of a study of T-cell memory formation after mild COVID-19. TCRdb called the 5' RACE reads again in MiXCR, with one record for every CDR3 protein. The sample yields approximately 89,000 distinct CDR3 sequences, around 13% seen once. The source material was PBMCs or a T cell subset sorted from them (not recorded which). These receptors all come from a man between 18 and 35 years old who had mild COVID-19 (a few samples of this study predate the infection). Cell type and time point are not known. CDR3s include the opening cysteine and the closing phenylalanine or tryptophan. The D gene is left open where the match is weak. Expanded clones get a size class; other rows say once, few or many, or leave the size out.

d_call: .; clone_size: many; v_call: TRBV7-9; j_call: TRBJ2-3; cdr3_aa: CASIGTPTLGQYF; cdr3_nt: TGTGCCAGCATCGGGACTCCGACCCTGGGGCAGTATTTT
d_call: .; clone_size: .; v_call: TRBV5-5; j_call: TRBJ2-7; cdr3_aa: CASSLAWDRDYEQYF; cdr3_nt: TGTGCCAGCAGCTTGGCTTGGGACCGAGACTACGAGCAGTACTTC
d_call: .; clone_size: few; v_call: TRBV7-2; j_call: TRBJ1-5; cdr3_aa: CASSADSGNQPQHF; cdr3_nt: TGTGCCAGCAGCGCGGACAGCGGTAATCAGCCCCAGCATTTT
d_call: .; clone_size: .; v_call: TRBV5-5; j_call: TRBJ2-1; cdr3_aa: CASSLGTNGGQLYNEQFF; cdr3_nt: TGTGCCAGCAGCTTAGGCACCAACGGAGGACAGCTCTACAATGAGCAGTTCTTC
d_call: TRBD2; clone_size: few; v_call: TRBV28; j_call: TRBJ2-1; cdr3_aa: CASSPGLAGHEQFF; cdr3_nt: TGTGCCAGCAGCCCGGGACTAGCGGGGCACGAGCAGTTCTTC
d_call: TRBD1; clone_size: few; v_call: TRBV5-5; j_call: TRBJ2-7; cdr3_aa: CASSLWATGYEQYF; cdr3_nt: TGTGCCAGCAGCTTGTGGGCGACAGGGTACGAGCAGTACTTC
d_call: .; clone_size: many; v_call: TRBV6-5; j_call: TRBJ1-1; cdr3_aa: CASSYSRNTEAFF; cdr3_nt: TGTGCCAGCAGTTACTCTCGGAACACTGAAGCTTTCTTT
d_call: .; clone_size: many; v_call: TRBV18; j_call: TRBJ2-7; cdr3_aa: CASSTDFYYEQYF; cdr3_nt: TGTGCCAGCTCAACGGACTTTTACTACGAGCAGTACTTC
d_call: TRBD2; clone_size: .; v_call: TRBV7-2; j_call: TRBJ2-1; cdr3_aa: CASNPFGGAYNEQFF; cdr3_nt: TGTGCCAGCAACCCCTTCGGGGGGGCTTACAATGAGCAGTTCTTC
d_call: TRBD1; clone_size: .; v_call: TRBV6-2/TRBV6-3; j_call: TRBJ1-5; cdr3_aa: CASGQGGYQPQHF; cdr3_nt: TGTGCCAGCGGACAGGGCGGGTATCAGCCCCAGCATTTT
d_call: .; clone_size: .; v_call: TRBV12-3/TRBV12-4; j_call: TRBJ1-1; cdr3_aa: CASSLSTPEAFF; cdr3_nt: TGTGCCAGCAGTTTGTCTACTCCTGAAGCTTTCTTT
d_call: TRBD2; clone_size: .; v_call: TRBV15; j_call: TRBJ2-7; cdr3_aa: CATSAGAGGYEQYF; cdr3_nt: TGTGCCACCAGCGCGGGAGCGGGTGGCTACGAGCAGTACTTC
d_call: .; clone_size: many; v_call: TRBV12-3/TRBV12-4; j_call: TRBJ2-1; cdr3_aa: CASRDTSYNEQFF; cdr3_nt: TGTGCCAGCAGGGACACCTCCTACAATGAGCAGTTCTTC
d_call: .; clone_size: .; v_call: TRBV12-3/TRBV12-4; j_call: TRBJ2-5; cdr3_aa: CASSLEQGGETQYF; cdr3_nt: TGTGCCAGCAGTTTAGAACAGGGAGGTGAGACCCAGTACTTC
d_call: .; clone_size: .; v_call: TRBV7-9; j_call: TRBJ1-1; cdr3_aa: CASSLRLNTEAFF; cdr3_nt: TGTGCCAGCAGCTTACGACTGAACACTGAAGCTTTCTTT
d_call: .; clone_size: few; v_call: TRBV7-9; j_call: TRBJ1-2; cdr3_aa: CASSGGGSYGYTF; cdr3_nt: TGTGCCAGCAGCGGAGGGGGGAGTTATGGCTACACCTTC
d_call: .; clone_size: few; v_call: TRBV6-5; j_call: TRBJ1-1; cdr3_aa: CASSIQGTRSTEAFF; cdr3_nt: TGTGCCAGCAGCATACAGGGAACCCGGTCCACTGAAGCTTTCTTT
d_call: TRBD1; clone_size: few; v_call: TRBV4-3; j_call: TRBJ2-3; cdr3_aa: CASSTGDGTDTQYF; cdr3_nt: TGCGCCAGCAGCACAGGGGATGGGACAGATACGCAGTATTTT
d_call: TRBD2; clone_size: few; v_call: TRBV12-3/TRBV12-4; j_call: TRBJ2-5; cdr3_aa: CASTGGGETQYF; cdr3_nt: TGTGCCAGCACGGGCGGGGGAGAGACCCAGTACTTC
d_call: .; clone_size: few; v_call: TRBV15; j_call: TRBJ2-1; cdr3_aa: CATSRRRDEQFF; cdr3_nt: TGTGCCACCAGCCGCCGACGCGATGAGCAGTTCTTC
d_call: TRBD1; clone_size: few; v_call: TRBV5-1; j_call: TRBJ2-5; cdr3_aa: CASSLALLDRLETQYF; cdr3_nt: TGCGCCAGCAGCTTGGCCTTGTTGGACAGGCTAGAGACCCAGTACTTC
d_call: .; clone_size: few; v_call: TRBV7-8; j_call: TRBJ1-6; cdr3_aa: CASSLAAPLHF; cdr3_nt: TGTGCCAGCAGCTTAGCTGCACCCCTCCACTTT
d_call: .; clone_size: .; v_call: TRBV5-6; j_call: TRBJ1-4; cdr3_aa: CASSLYRDEKLFF; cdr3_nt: TGTGCCAGCAGCTTGTACAGGGATGAAAAACTGTTTTTT
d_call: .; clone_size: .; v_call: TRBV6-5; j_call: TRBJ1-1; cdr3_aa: CATKGWTRDENTEAFF; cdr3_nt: TGTGCCACCAAGGGGTGGACCAGGGATGAAAACACTGAAGCTTTCTTT
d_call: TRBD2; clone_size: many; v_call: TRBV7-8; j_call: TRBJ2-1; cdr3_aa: CASSDTSGTYNEQFF; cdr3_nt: TGTGCCAGCAGCGATACTAGCGGAACCTACAATGAGCAGTTCTTC
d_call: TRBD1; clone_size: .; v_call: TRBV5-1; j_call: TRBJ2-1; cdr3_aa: CASNPHSGTGFGNEQFF; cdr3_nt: TGCGCCAGCAACCCCCACTCCGGGACAGGGTTCGGAAATGAGCAGTTCTTC
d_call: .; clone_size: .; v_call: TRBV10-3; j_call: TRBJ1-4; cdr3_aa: CAISEGGNEKLFF; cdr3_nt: TGTGCCATCAGTGAAGGGGGAAATGAAAAACTGTTTTTT
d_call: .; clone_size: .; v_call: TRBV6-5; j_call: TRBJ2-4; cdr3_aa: CASIGDLNIQYF; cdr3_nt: TGTGCCAGCATCGGGGACCTCAACATTCAGTACTTC
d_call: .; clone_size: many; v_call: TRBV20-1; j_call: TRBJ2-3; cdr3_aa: CSARDRRGLTDTQYF; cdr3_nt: TGCAGTGCTAGAGATCGGCGGGGGCTCACAGATACGCAGTATTTT
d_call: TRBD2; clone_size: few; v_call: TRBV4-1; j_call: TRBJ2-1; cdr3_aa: CASSQGLAGATYNEQFF; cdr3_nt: TGCGCCAGCAGCCAAGGACTAGCGGGCGCAACCTACAATGAGCAGTTCTTC
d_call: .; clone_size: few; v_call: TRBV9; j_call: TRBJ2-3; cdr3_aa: CASSVERVLLGTDTQYF; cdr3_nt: TGTGCCAGCAGCGTAGAAAGGGTGCTACTAGGCACAGATACGCAGTATTTT
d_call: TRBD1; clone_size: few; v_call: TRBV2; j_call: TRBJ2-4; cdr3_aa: CASSVEAGGYKNIQYF; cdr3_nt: TGTGCCAGCAGTGTAGAGGCAGGGGGCTACAAAAACATTCAGTACTTC
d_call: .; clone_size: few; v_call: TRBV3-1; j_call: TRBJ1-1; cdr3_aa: CASSLGSQLEAFF; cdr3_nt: TGTGCCAGCAGCCTGGGCTCCCAGCTTGAAGCTTTCTTT
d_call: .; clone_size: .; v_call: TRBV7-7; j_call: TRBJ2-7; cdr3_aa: CASSLEPGYEQYF; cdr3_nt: TGTGCCAGCAGCTTAGAACCAGGGTACGAGCAGTACTTC
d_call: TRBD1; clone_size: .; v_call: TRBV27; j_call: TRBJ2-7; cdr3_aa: CASSYGTGEYEQYF; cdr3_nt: TGTGCCAGCAGCTACGGGACAGGGGAGTACGAGCAGTACTTC
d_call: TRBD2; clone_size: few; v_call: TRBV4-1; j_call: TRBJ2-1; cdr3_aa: CASSQGGLAGGYEQFF; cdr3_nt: TGCGCCAGCAGCCAAGGCGGTCTAGCGGGGGGCTATGAGCAGTTCTTC
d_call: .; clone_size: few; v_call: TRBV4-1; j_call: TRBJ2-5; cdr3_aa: CASSQQGETQYF; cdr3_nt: TGCGCCAGCAGCCAGCAGGGAGAGACCCAGTACTTC
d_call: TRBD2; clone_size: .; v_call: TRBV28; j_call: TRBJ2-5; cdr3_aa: CASSTLAGDLPKETQYF; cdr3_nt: TGTGCCAGCAGTACTCTAGCGGGGGACCTCCCTAAAGAGACCCAGTACTTC
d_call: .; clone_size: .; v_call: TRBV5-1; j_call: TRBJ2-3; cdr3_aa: CASSLAVPNTDTQYF; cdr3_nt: TGCGCCAGCAGCTTGGCGGTTCCTAACACAGATACGCAGTATTTT
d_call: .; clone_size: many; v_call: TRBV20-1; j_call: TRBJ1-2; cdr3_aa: CSARYRVLYGYTF; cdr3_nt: TGCAGTGCTAGATACAGGGTGTTATATGGCTACACCTTC
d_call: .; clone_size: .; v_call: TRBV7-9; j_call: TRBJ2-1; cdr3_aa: CASSSPFGYNEQFF; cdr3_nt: TGTGCCAGCAGCTCCCCCTTTGGCTACAATGAGCAGTTCTTC
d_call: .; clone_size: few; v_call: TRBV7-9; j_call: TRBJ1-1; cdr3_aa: CASSLRGAEAFF; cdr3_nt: TGTGCCAGCAGCTTAAGAGGAGCTGAAGCTTTCTTT
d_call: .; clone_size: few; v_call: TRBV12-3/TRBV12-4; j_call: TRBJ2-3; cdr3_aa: CASSLSTASSTDTQYF; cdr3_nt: TGTGCCAGCAGTTTATCGACTGCCTCTAGCACAGATACGCAGTATTTT
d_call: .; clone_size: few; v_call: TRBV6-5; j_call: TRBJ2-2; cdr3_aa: CASSYLTANTGELFF; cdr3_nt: TGTGCCAGCAGTTACCTAACAGCGAACACCGGGGAGCTGTTTTTT
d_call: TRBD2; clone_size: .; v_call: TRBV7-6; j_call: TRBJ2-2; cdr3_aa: CASSTSGGAYTGELFF; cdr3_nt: TGTGCCAGCAGTACTAGCGGGGGGGCTTACACCGGGGAGCTGTTTTTT
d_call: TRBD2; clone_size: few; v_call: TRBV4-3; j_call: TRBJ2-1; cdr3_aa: CASSQDSGGYNEQFF; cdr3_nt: TGCGCCAGCAGCCAAGACAGCGGGGGTTACAATGAGCAGTTCTTC